One and the same sample provided the 18 T cell receptor beta chains below, sequenced in a study of T cell responses to AZD1222 COVID-19 vaccine. Generated by immunoSEQ multiplex PCR, the TCRdb table keeps only in-frame clones and is missing some. The data show 150,000 to 200,000 clones, with just under 90% seen just once and about 6.1% held by the top ten. The material was peripheral blood, obtained on day 0 of AZD1222 vaccination. All receptors derive from an adult in good health.

V is TRBV14 and J is TRBJ2-5; D is uncertain. The CDR3 is made up of 12 amino acids. V was cut by 2 bases and J by 4 bases, with 5 bases left in between. The germline V gene encodes CDR1 SGHDN and CDR2 FVKESK. CDR3: CASSQPGETQYF. The CDR3 DNA is TGTGCCAGCAGCCAACCAGGAGAGACCCAGTACTTC.

The chain carries TRBV7-3 and TRBJ2-2; D gene ambiguous. The V gene lost 2 bases and the J gene lost 7 bases, with 5 bases spanning the gap. The CDR3 spans 12 residues. Germline V gives CDR1 SGHTA, CDR2 FQGTGA. DNA for the CDR3: TGTGCCAGCAGCTTATTGAGCGGGGAGCTGTTTTTT. Translation: CASSLLSGELFF.

The chain has TRBV28 and TRBJ1-4, with D perhaps matching TRBD1 (6 bases). V lost 3 bases and J lost 3, with 11 bases in between. The length of the CDR3 is 15 residues. Germline values: CDR1 MDHEN, CDR2 SYDVKM. DNA for the CDR3: TGTGCCAGCAGTTTGGGGCCAGGGGCTAATGAAAAACTGTTTTTT. Its protein is CASSLGPGANEKLFF.

V is TRBV30 and J is TRBJ2-4; D remains unclear. CDR3 length equals 16 residues. In germline, CDR1 is GTSNPN, CDR2 SVGIG (reference sequence). V shed 0 bases and J shed 3 bases, with 15 bases lying between them. CDR3 amino acids: CAWSVGAMRNKNIQYF. For the CDR3, the DNA is TGTGCCTGGAGTGTAGGCGCGATGCGGAACAAAAACATTCAGTACTTC.

The chain recombines TRBV5-1 with TRBJ2-1, with 9 positions matching TRBD2. The CDR3 length is 16 residues. CDR1 SGHRS and CDR2 YFSETQ come from the germline V gene. The V gene end was trimmed by 4 bases and the J gene end by 6 bases; junction bases not matched to a gene: 11. In nucleotides, the CDR3 is TGCGCCAGCAGCGCTTCTACTAGCGGGCAATTCAATGAGCAGTTCTTC. Translating gives CASSASTSGQFNEQFF. The whole variable domain, filled in from reference TRBV5-1 and TRBJ2-1, reads KAGVTQTPRYLIKTRGQQVTLSCSPISGHRSVSWYQQTPGQGLQFLFEYFSETQRNKGNFPGRFSGRQFSNSRSEMNVSTLELGDSALYLCASSASTSGQFNEQFFGPGTRLTVL.

CDR3 sequence (DNA): TGTGCCAGCAGTTTACCGGGGCGTACTGAAGCTTTCTTT. It translates to CASSLPGRTEAFF. V is TRBV27 and J is TRBJ1-1; possibly TRBD1 for D (5 bases). Germline V lookup: CDR1 MNHEY, CDR2 SMNVEV (reference sequence). The V and J ends lost 2 bases and 5 bases respectively, with 9 bases between them. The CDR3 totals 13 residues.

The chain recombines TRBV6-6 with TRBJ1-4, with D perhaps matching TRBD1 (6 bases). Trimming took off 5 bases at V and 5 bases at J, with 18 bases between the two ends. Germline CDR1 reads MNHNY; CDR2 reads SVGAGI (reference sequence). This CDR3 contains 16 residues. The CDR3 sequence is CASSPNNRAGNEKLFF. DNA for the CDR3: TGTGCCAGCAGTCCAAATAACAGGGCAGGCAATGAAAAACTGTTTTTT.

This chain links TRBV28 with TRBJ2-7; D possibly corresponds to TRBD2 (7 bases). Germline V gene data show CDR1 as MDHEN and CDR2 as SYDVKM. The CDR3 contains 16 residues. Trimming left V 6 bases short and J 2 bases short, with 20 bases between. The CDR3 protein is CASSPEGRGAPYEQYF. The CDR3 nucleotides are TGTGCCAGCAGCCCGGAGGGTCGGGGGGCACCCTACGAGCAGTACTTC. Filled out from reference TRBV28 and TRBJ2-7, the complete variable domain reads DVKVTQSSRYLVKRTGEKVFLECVQDMDHENMFWYRQDPGLGLRLIYFSYDVKMKEKGDIPEGYSVSREKKERFSLILESASTNQTSMYLCASSPEGRGAPYEQYFGPGTRLTVT.

The V call is TRBV7-2, the J call TRBJ1-5, with D uncertain. This CDR3 contains 16 residues. Germline values: CDR1 SGHTA, CDR2 FQGNSA. V shed 5 bases and J shed 7 bases, with 21 bases lying between them. In DNA, the CDR3 is TGTGCCAGCAGCCCCGGGAAAGGGTCTGTCCCCCAGCCCCAGCATTTT. It codes for CASSPGKGSVPQPQHF.

V is TRBV7-3 and J is TRBJ2-1; D remains ambiguous. The germline V gene encodes CDR1 SGHTA and CDR2 FQGTGA. The ends were cut back, 2 bases at V and 0 bases at J, with 8 bases in the middle. CDR3 length: 15 amino acids. CDR3 DNA sequence: TGTGCCAGCAGCTTAGGCACTATCTCCTACAATGAGCAGTTCTTC. Translated, it gives CASSLGTISYNEQFF.

The chain links TRBV19 to TRBJ2-7; 10 nucleotides match TRBD1. Germline trimming cut 6 bases from V and 5 bases from J; bases unmatched to any gene: 7. Looked up from germline, CDR1 is LNHDA and CDR2 is SQIVND (reference sequence). The CDR3 totals 14 residues. CDR3 nucleotides: TGTGCCAGTAGAACGGGACAGGGGTACCACGAGCAGTACTTC. Encoded protein: CASRTGQGYHEQYF.

This sequence joins TRBV5-1 and TRBJ2-3; 9 bases are a match to TRBD2. The trim removed 7 bases at V and 1 base at J, leaving 13 bases unmatched. This CDR3 comprises 17 residues. Germline CDR1 and CDR2: SGHRS and YFSETQ. CDR3 protein: CASRRGASGVGTDTQYF. CDR3 sequence (DNA): TGCGCCAGCCGCCGAGGAGCTAGCGGGGTGGGCACAGATACGCAGTATTTT. Filled out from reference TRBV5-1 and TRBJ2-3, the complete variable domain reads KAGVTQTPRYLIKTRGQQVTLSCSPISGHRSVSWYQQTPGQGLQFLFEYFSETQRNKGNFPGRFSGRQFSNSRSEMNVSTLELGDSALYLCASRRGASGVGTDTQYFGPGTRLTVL.

V is TRBV6-2 or TRBV6-3 and J is TRBJ2-7; 9 positions agree with TRBD2. CDR1 is MNHEY, CDR2 SVGEGT, per germline. The trim removed 2 bases at V and 1 base at J, leaving 6 bases unmatched. There are 16 residues in the CDR3. The CDR3 loop reads CASSYAGGPRSYEQYF. The CDR3 DNA sequence: TGTGCCAGCAGTTACGCGGGGGGGCCCCGTTCCTACGAGCAGTACTTC.

J is TRBJ2-5 and V is TRBV29-1; 8 nucleotides align to TRBD1. J lost 2 bases, V lost 8 bases, and 7 bases had no gene match. In germline, CDR1 is SQVTM, CDR2 ANQGSEA. The CDR3 runs to 13 residues. The CDR3: CSLLGTGQETQYF. CDR3 in DNA: TGCAGCCTACTCGGGACAGGACAAGAGACCCAGTACTTC.

The genes are TRBV7-2 and TRBJ2-3; TRBD2 matches at 11 bases. J lost 5 bases, V lost 5 bases, and 12 bases had no gene match. The CDR3 is 17 residues long. Germline V gives CDR1 SGHTA, CDR2 FQGNSA. CDR3: CASSMISGGAARDTQYF. DNA of the CDR3: TGTGCCAGCAGCATGATTAGCGGGGGGGCCGCGAGAGATACGCAGTATTTT.

This chain links TRBV19 with TRBJ2-2; 15 nucleotides line up with TRBD2. V gave up 5 bases and J gave up 7 bases; unmatched junction bases: 11. Germline CDR1 is LNHDA and CDR2 is SQIVND (reference sequence). The CDR3 consists of 18 residues. The CDR3 DNA sequence: TGTGCCAGTAGTCTGGGACTAGCGGGGGGTTTAAGGATCGGGGAGCTGTTTTTT. It codes for CASSLGLAGGLRIGELFF. Filled out from reference TRBV19 and TRBJ2-2, the complete variable domain reads DGGITQSPKYLFRKEGQNVTLSCEQNLNHDAMYWYRQDPGQGLRLIYYSQIVNDFQKGDIAEGYSVSREKKESFPLTVTSAQKNPTAFYLCASSLGLAGGLRIGELFFGEGSRLTVL.

The chain is built from TRBV2 and TRBJ1-2, with 10 bases that match TRBD1. This CDR3 region has 15 residues. CDR1 is SNHLY, CDR2 FYNNEI, per germline. Trimming removed 3 bases from V and 7 bases from J; junction bases left unmatched: 8. The CDR3 region has the DNA TGTGCCAGCAGTGACCGGGACAGGGGACGAGGTGGCTACACCTTC. Translating gives CASSDRDRGRGGYTF. The complete variable domain, with remaining parts taken from reference TRBV2 and TRBJ1-2, reads EPEVTQTPSHQVTQMGQEVILRCVPISNHLYFYWYRQILGQKVEFLVSFYNNEISEKSEIFDDQFSVERPDGSNFTLKIRSTKLEDSAMYFCASSDRDRGRGGYTFGSGTRLTVV.

This clone turned up a few times. This chain uses TRBV7-3 with TRBJ1-1, with D perhaps matching TRBD1 (6 bases). The germline CDR1 and CDR2 sequences are SGHTA and FQGTGA. The CDR3 has 14 residues. Trimming took off 6 bases at V and 5 bases at J, with 16 bases between the two ends. The CDR3 DNA reads TGTGCCAGCAGTTCCGGACAGTATGGAACTGAAGCTTTCTTT. This gives the protein CASSSGQYGTEAFF.